This record looks at one TCR beta chain sequence and its context. Its antigen is still unknown. While the first cohort had 600 to 850 subjects, the donors belonged to the separate validation cohort of roughly 130 subjects. Trimming shortened V by 4 bases and J by 7 bases, and 14 bases separated the two germline ends. Germline CDR1 is SGHRS and CDR2 is YFSETQ. The CDR3 extends over 14 amino acids. These data belong to a study of cytomegalovirus exposure and HLA in healthy donors. Regarding the study as a whole: CMV antigen specificity was confirmed in vitro for three CMV-associated chains. Reports indicated that the classifier achieved high specificity and sensitivity in diagnosing cytomegalovirus status. Cytomegalovirus association was assigned to under 200 TCR beta chains.

Sequencing used immunoSEQ multiplex PCR; TCRdb keeps in-frame clones, though not all of them. The repertoire holds approximately 280,000 clones, over 75% seen once, with about 0.85% in the top ten. The specimen was PBMCs. The chain combines TRBV5-1 with TRBJ1-4; TRBD1 might be the D (6 bases). This TCR came from a woman between 18 and 29 years old in good health and CMV-seronegative. The CDR3 DNA reads TGCGCCAGCAGCCCCACAGGGTTTGTTGAAAAACTGTTTTTT. Translation gives CASSPTGFVEKLFF.